This TCR beta chain stems from a study of hypomethylating agent response in myelodysplastic syndrome. Study at large: Hypomethylating treatment was azacitidine in about 75% of the 11, decitabine in 3 of 11. The mean patient age was about 70 +/- 6 years, and diploid cytogenetics predominated.

The V gene's germline CDR1 is WSHSY and CDR2 SAAADI. The CDR3 is 11 amino acids. Trimming stripped 10 bases from V and 1 base from J, with 7 bases between. A word on this clone: Its matching antigen is unknown.

Study-level results: Healthy controls were not age-matched to MDS patients, possibly affecting comparisons.

The method was immunoSEQ multiplex PCR; TCRdb's version includes in-frame clones alone and lacks a portion of them. The table records several thousand clones, about 87% of them present only once. The material was bone marrow, obtained before or after starting hypomethylating agent treatment for myelodysplastic syndrome (not recorded which). The genes are TRBV10-2 and TRBJ1-1; TRBD1 is a possible D gene (5 bases). This sequence originates from a human donor with myelodysplastic syndrome. The DNA of the CDR3 is TGCGCCACTACAGGGAACACTGAAGCTTTCTTT. Translating it yields CATTGNTEAFF.